The entry that follows covers one T cell receptor (beta chain) sequence. Under the authors' procedure: Reference gene primer amplification yielded estimated nucleated cell counts. Sequencing was performed with immunoSEQ multiplex PCR; in TCRdb, only in-frame clones are kept and a portion is missing. The D gene and trimming were derived from the DNA, and the V and J assignments and clone size from that table. The sample lists about 120,000 clones; around four fifths were seen once. The data derive from a study of blood T cell repertoires in COVID-19. Background on the study: Acute and convalescent COVID-19 samples came from the United States, Italy and Spain. In each case, the material was cDNA or gDNA derived from T cells, B-cell-depleted T cells, or PBMCs.

CDR3 length: 13 residues. Germline V gene sequence: CDR1 SQVTM, CDR2 ANQGSEA. With 4 bases removed from V and 2 bases from J, the gap between germline ends came to 11 bases. This chain joins TRBV29-1 and TRBJ1-2; D is unclear. This clonotype originated in a man aged 25-45 years with acute or convalescent COVID-19. The sequenced sample consisted of peripheral blood. This chain's CDR3 is CSVVLSVNYGYTF. As DNA, the CDR3 is TGCAGCGTTGTGCTGAGCGTGAACTATGGCTACACCTTC.